Following are 17 T cell receptor beta chains from one sample sequenced in a study of blood T cell repertoires in COVID-19. The method was immunoSEQ multiplex PCR; TCRdb's version includes in-frame clones alone and lacks a portion of them. Of 130,000 to 150,000 clones in the sample, under 90% were seen once. Material for sequencing was peripheral blood. Receptors originate from a human donor in a cohort sampled during active COVID-19.

V gene TRBV19 combines with J gene TRBJ2-7, with TRBD1 matching over 8 bases. This CDR3 comprises 14 residues. V dropped 5 bases and J dropped 2; count of bases not matched to a gene: 5. CDR1 is LNHDA and CDR2 is SQIVND in the germline V gene (reference sequence). Here the CDR3 reads CASSSGTGTYEQYF. The CDR3 DNA follows: TGTGCCAGTAGTTCCGGGACAGGAACCTACGAGCAGTACTTC.

The chain couples TRBV30 to TRBJ2-4; tentative D call: TRBD1 (5 bases). Germline-derived CDR1 and CDR2 are GTSNPN and SVGIG (reference sequence). This CDR3 spans 12 amino acids. The V end was cut by 4 bases, the J end by 4 bases, with 8 bases between. CDR3 residues: CAWTGQKNIQYF. In DNA, the CDR3 is TGTGCCTGGACAGGGCAGAAAAACATTCAGTACTTC.

The rearrangement uses TRBV6-2 or TRBV6-3 and TRBJ2-5; maybe TRBD1 (6 bases). V was shortened by 0 bases and J by 1 base, with 12 bases between the two germline ends. This CDR3 has 16 amino acids. Germline CDR1 is MNHEY and CDR2 is SVGEGT. The CDR3 DNA sequence: TGTGCCAGCAGTTACTCCAGGGGTAAAATCCAAGAGACCCAGTACTTC. This encodes CASSYSRGKIQETQYF.

The chain joins TRBV11-3 to TRBJ2-1; 10 bases align to TRBD2. Trimming took 5 bases from V and 4 from J; bases not matched to a gene: 5. Germline CDR1 and CDR2: SGHNT and YENEEA. This CDR3 comprises 15 residues. CDR3 DNA: TGTGCCAGCAGCCGGACTAGCGGCGAATACAATGAGCAGTTCTTC. It yields the protein CASSRTSGEYNEQFF.

The rearrangement uses TRBV5-1 and TRBJ1-2, with D perhaps TRBD1 (6 bases). V was clipped by 0 bases and J by 2 bases, with 11 bases between them. The CDR3 runs to 15 residues. Per germline, CDR1 SGHRS and CDR2 YFSETQ. As DNA, the CDR3 is TGCGCCAGCAGCTTGGTGGGGGCAGGGAACTATGGCTACACCTTC. It encodes CASSLVGAGNYGYTF.

V is TRBV14 and J is TRBJ1-5; perhaps TRBD1 as D (6 bases). V was clipped by 5 bases and J by 6 bases, with 8 bases between them. Germline loops: CDR1 SGHDN, CDR2 FVKESK. This CDR3 region has 12 residues. CDR3 residues: CASSIGGQPQHF. The CDR3, as DNA: TGTGCCAGCAGCATAGGGGGTCAGCCCCAGCATTTT.

The rearrangement uses TRBV24-1 and TRBJ2-3; 12 bases line up with TRBD2. Germline CDR1 is KGHDR and CDR2 is SFDVKD. This CDR3 comprises 16 residues. The V gene end was trimmed by 4 bases and the J gene end by 5 bases; junction bases not matched to a gene: 6. The chain's CDR3 is CATSEPSGGAQDTQYF. The CDR3 DNA reads as TGTGCCACCAGTGAACCTAGCGGGGGGGCACAAGATACGCAGTATTTT.

The V and J genes are TRBV18 and TRBJ1-1, with TRBD1 matching over 9 bases. The ends lost 2 bases at V and 0 bases at J; junction bases unmatched: 7. Germline CDR1 reads KGHSH; CDR2 reads LQKENI. This CDR3 has 17 residues. CDR3 sequence reads: CASSPAQGAPMNTEAFF. In nucleotides, the CDR3 is TGTGCCAGCTCACCAGCACAGGGGGCCCCAATGAACACTGAAGCTTTCTTT.

This chain uses TRBV24-1 with TRBJ2-3, with D perhaps TRBD1 (6 bases). From germline, CDR1 is KGHDR and CDR2 SFDVKD. CDR3 length equals 13 residues. Between the trimmed V and J ends, which lost 11 bases and 2 bases, there was a span of 13 bases. CDR3 protein: CANRGQFTDTQYF. CDR3 nucleotides: TGTGCCAACAGAGGACAGTTCACAGATACGCAGTATTTT.

The chain couples TRBV5-5 to TRBJ1-2; D gene ambiguous. CDR3 size: 15 residues. V was cut by 0 bases and J by 3 bases, with 12 bases left in between. Germline-derived CDR1 and CDR2 are SGHKS and YYEKEE (reference sequence). CDR3 sequence reads: CASSLAPGIDYGYTF. The CDR3 DNA reads as TGTGCCAGCAGCTTGGCCCCGGGGATAGACTATGGCTACACCTTC.

The chain couples TRBV18 to TRBJ1-6, with D possibly TRBD1 on 6 matching bases. CDR3 length: 14 amino acids. Trimming pared 5 bases from V and 7 bases from J, leaving 12 bases between. From germline, CDR1 is KGHSH and CDR2 LQKENI. The CDR3 sequence is CASSVSGDNSPLHF. CDR3 DNA sequence: TGTGCCAGCTCAGTATCAGGGGACAATTCACCCCTCCACTTT.

This chain joins TRBV6-5 and TRBJ1-5; no reliable D call. The ends were cut back, 9 bases at V and 2 bases at J, with 17 bases in the middle. The CDR3 covers 15 residues. The germline V gene has CDR1 MNHEY and CDR2 SVGAGI. CDR3 sequence reads: CASRETYGGNQPQHF. As DNA, the CDR3 is TGTGCCAGTAGGGAGACCTATGGTGGCAATCAGCCCCAGCATTTT.

The CDR3, as DNA: TGTGCCAGTAGTATACCCGGGACAGGGGTTCAGCCCCAGCATTTT. It yields the protein CASSIPGTGVQPQHF. The chain is built from TRBV19 and TRBJ1-5; 10 bases map to TRBD1. Germline lookup yields CDR1 LNHDA and CDR2 SQIVND (reference sequence). J was trimmed by 6 bases and V by 2 bases; bases with no gene match: 4. This CDR3 is 15 amino acids long.

The rearrangement joins TRBV15 to TRBJ2-5, with TRBD1 matching over 7 bases. The CDR3 extends over 14 amino acids. V lost 3 bases to trimming and J lost 2 bases; unmatched junction nucleotides: 3. The germline V gene has CDR1 LNHNV and CDR2 YYDKDF (reference sequence). The DNA of the CDR3 is TGTGCCACCAGCAGGGCAGGGGGACAAGAGACCCAGTACTTC. As protein: CATSRAGGQETQYF.

The chain combines TRBV12-3 or TRBV12-4 with TRBJ1-1, with 8 bases matching TRBD1. V gave up 5 bases and J gave up 7 bases; unmatched junction bases: 6. CDR3 length: 13 residues. Here the CDR3 reads CASSLQGGFEAFF. As DNA, the CDR3 is TGTGCCAGCAGTCTACAGGGGGGCTTTGAAGCTTTCTTT.

The CDR3 sequence is CASSPPGQPNEKLFF. As DNA, the CDR3 is TGTGCCAGTAGTCCTCCGGGACAACCCAATGAAAAACTGTTTTTT. The genes are TRBV19 and TRBJ1-4; a weak D match, TRBD1 (6 bases). Germline CDR1 reads LNHDA; CDR2 reads SQIVND (reference sequence). This CDR3 contains 15 residues. V lost 5 bases to trimming and J lost 5 bases, with 15 bases between them.

V usage is TRBV19 and J usage is TRBJ2-7, with D possibly matching TRBD1 (6 bases). Trimming cost V 9 bases and J 6 bases, with 18 bases left between them. CDR1 and CDR2 from the germline V gene are LNHDA and SQIVND (reference sequence). The CDR3 is made up of 13 amino acids. The CDR3 coding sequence is TGTGCCAGCATAGGGACAAGTAATGGCGAGCAGTACTTC. Translated: CASIGTSNGEQYF.